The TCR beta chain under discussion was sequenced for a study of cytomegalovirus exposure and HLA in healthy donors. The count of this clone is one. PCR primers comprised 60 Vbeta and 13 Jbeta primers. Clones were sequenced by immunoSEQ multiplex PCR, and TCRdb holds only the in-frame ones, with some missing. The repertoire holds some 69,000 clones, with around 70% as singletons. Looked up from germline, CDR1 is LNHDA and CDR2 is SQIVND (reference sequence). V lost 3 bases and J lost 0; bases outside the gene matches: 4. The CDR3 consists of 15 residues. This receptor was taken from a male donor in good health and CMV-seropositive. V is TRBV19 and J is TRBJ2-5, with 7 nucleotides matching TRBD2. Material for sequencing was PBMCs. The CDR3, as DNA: TGTGCCAGTAGTATGGAGGGAGGGGACCAAGAGACCCAGTACTTC. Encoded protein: CASSMEGGDQETQYF.